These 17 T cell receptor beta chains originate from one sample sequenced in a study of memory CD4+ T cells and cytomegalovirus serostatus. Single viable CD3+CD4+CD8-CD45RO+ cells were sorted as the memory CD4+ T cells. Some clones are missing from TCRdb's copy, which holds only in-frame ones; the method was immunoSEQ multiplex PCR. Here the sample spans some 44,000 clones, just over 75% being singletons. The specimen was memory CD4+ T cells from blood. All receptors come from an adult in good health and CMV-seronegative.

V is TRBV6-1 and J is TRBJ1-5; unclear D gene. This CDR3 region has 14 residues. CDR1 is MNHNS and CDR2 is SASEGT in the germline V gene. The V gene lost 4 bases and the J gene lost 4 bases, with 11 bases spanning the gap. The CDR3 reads CASSGANMNQPQHF. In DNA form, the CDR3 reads TGTGCCAGCAGTGGAGCAAATATGAATCAGCCCCAGCATTTT.

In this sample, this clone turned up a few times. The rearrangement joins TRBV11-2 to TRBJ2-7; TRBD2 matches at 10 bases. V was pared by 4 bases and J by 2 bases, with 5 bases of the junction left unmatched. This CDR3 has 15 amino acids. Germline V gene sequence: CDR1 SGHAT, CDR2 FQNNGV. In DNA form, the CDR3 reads TGTGCCAGCAGCTCTAGCGGGGGCCAAACCTACGAGCAGTACTTC. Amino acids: CASSSSGGQTYEQYF.

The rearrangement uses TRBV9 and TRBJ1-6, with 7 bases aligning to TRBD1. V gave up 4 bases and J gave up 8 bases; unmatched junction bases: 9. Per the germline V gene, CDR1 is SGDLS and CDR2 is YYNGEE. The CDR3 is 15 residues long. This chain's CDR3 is CASSPQGDWDSPLHF. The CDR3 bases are TGTGCCAGCAGCCCTCAGGGGGATTGGGATTCACCCCTCCACTTT. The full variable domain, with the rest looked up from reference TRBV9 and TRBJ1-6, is DSGVTQTPKHLITATGQRVTLRCSPRSGDLSVYWYQQSLDQGLQFLIQYYNGEERAKGNILERFSAQQFPDLHSELNLSSLELGDSALYFCASSPQGDWDSPLHFGNGTRLTVT.

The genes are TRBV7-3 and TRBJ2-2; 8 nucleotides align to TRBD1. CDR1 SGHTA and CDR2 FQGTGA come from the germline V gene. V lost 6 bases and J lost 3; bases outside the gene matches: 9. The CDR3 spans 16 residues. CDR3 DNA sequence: TGTGCCAGCAGTATGGACGGACAGGGCCACACCGGGGAGCTGTTTTTT. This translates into CASSMDGQGHTGELFF. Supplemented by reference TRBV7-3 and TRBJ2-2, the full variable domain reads GAGVSQTPSNKVTEKGKYVELRCDPISGHTALYWYRQSLGQGPEFLIYFQGTGAADDSGLPNDRFFAVRPEGSVSTLKIQRTERGDSAVYLCASSMDGQGHTGELFFGEGSRLTVL.

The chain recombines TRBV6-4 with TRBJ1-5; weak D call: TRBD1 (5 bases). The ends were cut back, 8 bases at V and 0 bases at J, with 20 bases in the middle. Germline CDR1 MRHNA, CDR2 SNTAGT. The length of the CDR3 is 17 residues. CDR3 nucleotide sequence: TGTGCCAGCCCTTTTTCGGGGCCTCCGTATAGCAATCAGCCCCAGCATTTT. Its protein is CASPFSGPPYSNQPQHF.

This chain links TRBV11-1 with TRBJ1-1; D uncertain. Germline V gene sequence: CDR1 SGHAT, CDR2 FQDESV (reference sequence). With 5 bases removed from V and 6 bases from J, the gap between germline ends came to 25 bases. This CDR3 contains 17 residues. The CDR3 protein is CASSPRSAGMTIAEAFF. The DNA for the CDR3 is TGTGCCAGCAGCCCAAGATCCGCGGGTATGACTATCGCTGAAGCTTTCTTT.

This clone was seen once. In DNA form, the CDR3 reads TGTGCCAGCAGCTCTATCCGGGGGAACACTGAAGCTTTCTTT. It codes for CASSSIRGNTEAFF. This sequence joins TRBV11-2 and TRBJ1-1; D not certain. The CDR3 extends over 14 amino acids. V lost 4 bases, J lost 1 base, and 10 bases lay in between. Germline V CDR1 and CDR2: SGHAT, FQNNGV.

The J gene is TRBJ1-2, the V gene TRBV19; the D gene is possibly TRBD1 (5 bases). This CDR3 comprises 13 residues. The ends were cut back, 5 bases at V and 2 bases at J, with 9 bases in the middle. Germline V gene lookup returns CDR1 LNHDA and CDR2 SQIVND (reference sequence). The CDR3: CASSLTGNYGYTF. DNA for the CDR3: TGTGCCAGTAGTCTAACAGGAAACTATGGCTACACCTTC.

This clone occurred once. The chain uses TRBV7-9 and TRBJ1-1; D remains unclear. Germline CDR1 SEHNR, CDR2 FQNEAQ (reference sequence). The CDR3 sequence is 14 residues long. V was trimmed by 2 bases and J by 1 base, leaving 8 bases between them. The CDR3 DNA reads TGTGCCAGCAGCTTACGGGCTCCGAACACTGAAGCTTTCTTT. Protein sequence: CASSLRAPNTEAFF.

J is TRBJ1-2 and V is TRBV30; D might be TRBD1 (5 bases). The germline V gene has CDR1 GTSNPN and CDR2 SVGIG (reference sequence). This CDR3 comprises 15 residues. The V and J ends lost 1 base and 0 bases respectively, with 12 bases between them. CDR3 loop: CAWSARWGPNYGYTF. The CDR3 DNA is TGTGCCTGGAGTGCCCGGTGGGGACCTAACTATGGCTACACCTTC.

CDR3: CASSHRRGGLVSNEKLFF. The CDR3 nucleotides are TGCGCCAGCAGCCACCGAAGAGGGGGGCTTGTATCTAATGAAAAACTGTTTTTT. The J gene is TRBJ1-4, the V gene TRBV4-1; D is perhaps TRBD1 (6 bases). Trimming took off 3 bases at V and 3 bases at J, with 20 bases between the two ends. CDR1 is MGHRA and CDR2 is YSYEKL in the germline V gene. This CDR3 is built from 18 residues.

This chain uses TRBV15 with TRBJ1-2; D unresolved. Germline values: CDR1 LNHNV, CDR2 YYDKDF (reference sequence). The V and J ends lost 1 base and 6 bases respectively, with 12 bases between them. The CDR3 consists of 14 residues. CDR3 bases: TGTGCCACCAGCAGAGGAGAACTGGCCCATGGCTACACCTTC. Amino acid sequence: CATSRGELAHGYTF. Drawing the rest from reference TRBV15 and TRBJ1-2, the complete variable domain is DAMVIQNPRYQVTQFGKPVTLSCSQTLNHNVMYWYQQKSSQAPKLLFHYYDKDFNNEADTPDNFQSRRPNTSFCFLDIRSPGLGDTAMYLCATSRGELAHGYTFGSGTRLTVV.

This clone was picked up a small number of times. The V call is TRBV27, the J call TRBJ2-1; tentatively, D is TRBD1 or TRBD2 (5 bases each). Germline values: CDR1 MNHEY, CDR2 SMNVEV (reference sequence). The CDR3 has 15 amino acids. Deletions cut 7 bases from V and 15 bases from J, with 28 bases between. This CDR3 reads CASNPVGAEGPASFF. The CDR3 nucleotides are TGTGCCAGCAATCCGGTCGGGGCAGAGGGGCCGGCATCGTTCTTC.

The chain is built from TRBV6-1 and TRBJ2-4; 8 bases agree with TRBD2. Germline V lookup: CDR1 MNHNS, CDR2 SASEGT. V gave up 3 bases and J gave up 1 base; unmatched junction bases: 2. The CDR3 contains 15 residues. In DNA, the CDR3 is TGTGCCAGCAGTGACGGGGGGGTGGCCAAAAACATTCAGTACTTC. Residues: CASSDGGVAKNIQYF.

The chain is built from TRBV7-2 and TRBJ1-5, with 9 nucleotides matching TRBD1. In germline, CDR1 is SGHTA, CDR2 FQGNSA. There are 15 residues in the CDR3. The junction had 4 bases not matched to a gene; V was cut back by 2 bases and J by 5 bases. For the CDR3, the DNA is TGTGCCAGCAGCTTAAGGGGACAGGGTGATCAGCCCCAGCATTTT. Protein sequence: CASSLRGQGDQPQHF.

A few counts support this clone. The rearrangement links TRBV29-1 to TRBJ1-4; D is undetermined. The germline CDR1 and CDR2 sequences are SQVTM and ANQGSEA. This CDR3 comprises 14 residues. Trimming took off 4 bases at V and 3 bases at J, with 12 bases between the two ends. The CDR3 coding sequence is TGCAGCGTTGCCTTTCGCGTGGCTAATGAAAAACTGTTTTTT. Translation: CSVAFRVANEKLFF.

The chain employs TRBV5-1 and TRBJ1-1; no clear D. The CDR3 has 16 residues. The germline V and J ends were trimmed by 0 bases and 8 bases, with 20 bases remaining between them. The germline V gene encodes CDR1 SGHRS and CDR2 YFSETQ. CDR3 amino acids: CASSLGASRSGGEAFF. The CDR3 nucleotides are TGCGCCAGCAGCTTGGGGGCGTCCAGGTCCGGAGGCGAAGCTTTCTTT.